This is a list of T cell receptor beta chains from one sample in a study of blood T cell repertoires in COVID-19. Data came from immunoSEQ multiplex PCR; TCRdb stores just in-frame clones and leaves some out. The table shows about 150,000 clones, with approximately 82% occurring only once. Sequenced sample: peripheral blood. Every receptor here comes from a human donor with acute or convalescent COVID-19. The donor label of this sample is uncertain. CDR3s include the opening cysteine and the closing phenylalanine or tryptophan. The order of the fields is J gene, D gene, V gene, CDR3 protein, CDR3 DNA. The D gene is left open where the match is weak.

j_call: TRBJ1-2
d_call: TRBD1
v_call: TRBV25-1
cdr3_aa: CASGTGVGYTF
cdr3_nt: TGTGCCAGCGGGACAGGGGTAGGCTACACCTTC

j_call: TRBJ1-2
d_call: -
v_call: TRBV3-1/TRBV3-2
cdr3_aa: CASSPRTDTNYGYTF
cdr3_nt: TGTGCCAGCAGCCCAAGGACAGATACTAACTATGGCTACACCTTC

j_call: TRBJ2-7
d_call: TRBD1
v_call: TRBV19
cdr3_aa: CASSFRTGALGEQYF
cdr3_nt: TGTGCCAGTAGTTTCCGGACAGGGGCCTTGGGTGAGCAGTACTTC

j_call: TRBJ2-3
d_call: -
v_call: TRBV24-1
cdr3_aa: CATREPVTDTQYF
cdr3_nt: TGTGCCACCAGGGAGCCGGTAACAGATACGCAGTATTTT

j_call: TRBJ1-1
d_call: -
v_call: TRBV5-1
cdr3_aa: CASSLLGSGNTEAFF
cdr3_nt: TGCGCCAGCAGCTTGCTGGGTTCGGGGAACACTGAAGCTTTCTTT

j_call: TRBJ1-1
d_call: -
v_call: TRBV5-1
cdr3_aa: CASTAGQSGNTEAFF
cdr3_nt: TGCGCCAGCACGGCGGGGCAGTCGGGGAACACTGAAGCTTTCTTT

j_call: TRBJ1-1
d_call: -
v_call: TRBV29-1
cdr3_aa: CSVDGRGNTEAFF
cdr3_nt: TGCAGCGTTGATGGCAGGGGGAACACTGAAGCTTTCTTT

j_call: TRBJ2-1
d_call: TRBD2
v_call: TRBV15
cdr3_aa: CATSGRLAGNNEQFF
cdr3_nt: TGTGCCACCAGCGGCAGACTAGCGGGGAATAATGAGCAGTTCTTC

j_call: TRBJ2-3
d_call: TRBD1
v_call: TRBV9
cdr3_aa: CASRPGQGDTQYF
cdr3_nt: TGTGCCAGCAGACCCGGACAGGGGGATACGCAGTATTTT

j_call: TRBJ2-1
d_call: TRBD2
v_call: TRBV30
cdr3_aa: CAWSSRLAGEGGYNEQFF
cdr3_nt: TGTGCCTGGAGTTCTAGGCTAGCGGGGGAGGGAGGCTACAATGAGCAGTTCTTC

j_call: TRBJ2-1
d_call: TRBD2
v_call: TRBV15
cdr3_aa: CATASVGTSGGFSYNEQFF
cdr3_nt: TGTGCCACCGCATCCGTAGGGACTAGCGGGGGGTTCTCCTACAATGAGCAGTTCTTC

j_call: TRBJ1-2
d_call: TRBD1
v_call: TRBV5-6
cdr3_aa: CASTLLDRPNYGYTF
cdr3_nt: TGTGCCAGCACCCTCCTGGACAGGCCTAACTATGGCTACACCTTC

j_call: TRBJ2-2
d_call: TRBD1
v_call: TRBV2
cdr3_aa: CASRPGTANTGELFF
cdr3_nt: TGTGCCAGCAGGCCTGGGACAGCGAACACCGGGGAGCTGTTTTTT

j_call: TRBJ1-2
d_call: TRBD1
v_call: TRBV27
cdr3_aa: CASSFGQGSGYTF
cdr3_nt: TGTGCCAGCAGTTTCGGACAGGGGAGCGGCTACACCTTC

j_call: TRBJ1-1
d_call: -
v_call: TRBV6-5
cdr3_aa: CASTPPGHPTEAFF
cdr3_nt: TGTGCCAGCACTCCTCCGGGACATCCCACTGAAGCTTTCTTT